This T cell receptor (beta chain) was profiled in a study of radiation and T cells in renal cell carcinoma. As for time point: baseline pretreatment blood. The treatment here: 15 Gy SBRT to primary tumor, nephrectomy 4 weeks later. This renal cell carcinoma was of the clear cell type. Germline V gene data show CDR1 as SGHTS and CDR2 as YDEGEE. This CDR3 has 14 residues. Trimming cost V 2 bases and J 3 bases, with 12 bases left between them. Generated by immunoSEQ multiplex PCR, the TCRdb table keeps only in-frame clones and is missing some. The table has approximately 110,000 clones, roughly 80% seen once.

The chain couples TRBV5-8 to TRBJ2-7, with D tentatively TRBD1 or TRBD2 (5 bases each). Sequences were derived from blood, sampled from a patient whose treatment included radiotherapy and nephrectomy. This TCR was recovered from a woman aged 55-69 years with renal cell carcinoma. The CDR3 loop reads CASSFEGLYYEQYF. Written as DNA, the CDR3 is TGTGCCAGCAGCTTCGAGGGGCTCTACTACGAGCAGTACTTC.